This T cell receptor beta chain appears in the sequencing data of a study of T cell responses to AZD1222 COVID-19 vaccine. This clone was observed a single time. Its antigen is unidentified. V trimming: 6 bases; J trimming: 5 bases; junction bases outside the gene matches: 9. Germline V gene sequence: CDR1 MNHEY, CDR2 SMNVEV (reference sequence). The CDR3 consists of 14 residues. The assay was immunoSEQ multiplex PCR, and TCRdb's table has in-frame clones only and misses some. The table lists roughly 150,000 clones, more than 90% of them singletons. Study results and limitations: Spike-specific TCR breadth and depth rose after two AZD1222 doses. Seropositive AZD1222 recipients at baseline numbered only six or seven.

This chain joins TRBV27 and TRBJ1-2; 7 nucleotides match TRBD1. Specimen: peripheral blood, collected 28 days after the second AZD1222 dose. The source of this sequence is an adult who received the AZD1222 COVID-19 vaccine. This CDR3 is CASSPGGGRYGYTF. In nucleotides, the CDR3 is TGTGCCAGCAGCCCAGGGGGGGGACGATATGGCTACACCTTC.